This TCR beta chain was identified in a study of shared clonotypes between healthy human individuals. Assay: immunoSEQ multiplex PCR; the TCRdb copy retains only in-frame clones and omits some. The sample consists of over 95,000 clones, around 65% of them appearing once. This CDR3 has 15 amino acids. V was clipped by 2 bases and J by 6 bases, with 13 bases between them. Germline V lookup: CDR1 MNHEY, CDR2 SVGAGI. Sequenced material: memory CD8+ T cells sorted from blood. Sample subset: CD45RO+ cells pooled with CCR7-negative TemRA cells. V and J are TRBV6-5 and TRBJ2-2; D assignment may be TRBD1 or TRBD2 (5 bases each). This TCR derives from a woman in her twenties or thirties in good health. This chain's CDR3 is CASSYVGRGAGELFF. The DNA for the CDR3 is TGTGCCAGCAGTTACGTTGGTAGAGGGGCCGGGGAGCTGTTTTTT.